This note documents a single T cell receptor beta chain sequence. Produced via immunoSEQ multiplex PCR; TCRdb's table is partial and in-frame only. The sample yields 550,000 to 800,000 clones, about 90% seen once. The sample comes from a study of shared clonotypes between healthy human individuals. Across the study: Three plates were used per donor for CD4 naive, three for CD4 memory, two for CD8 naive and one for CD8 memory.

Germline V gene data show CDR1 as SGHVS and CDR2 as FQNEAQ. V lost 2 bases and J lost 4, with 16 bases in between. This CDR3 spans 16 amino acids. Material for sequencing was memory CD8+ T cells from PBMCs. Subset of the sample: CD45RO+ cells pooled with CCR7-negative TemRA cells. This TCR derives from a man younger than 30 in good health. Some clones in this sample may be carry-over from other donors' samples. The gene calls are TRBV7-8 and TRBJ2-3; D is unresolved. The CDR3 is CASSLRGRGSADTQYF. In DNA form, the CDR3 reads TGTGCCAGCAGCTTAAGAGGAAGAGGATCTGCAGATACGCAGTATTTT. Looking up the rest from reference TRBV7-8 and TRBJ2-3 gives the full variable domain: GAGVSQSPRYKVAKRGQDVALRCDPISGHVSLFWYQQALGQGPEFLTYFQNEAQLDKSGLPSDRFFAERPEGSVSTLKIQRTQQEDSAVYLCASSLRGRGSADTQYFGPGTRLTVL.